This T cell receptor beta chain comes out of a study of vaccination and CD4 T cells after COVID-19. Study-wide context: The BNT162b2 or mRNA-1273 vaccine was given to participants in two doses. Study-level results: Among convalescent patients, a median about 83% of reactive clones emerged only after vaccination.

Treatment noted: roughly ten-day PBMC culture with coronavirus spike peptide pools or control peptides (ViraFEST assay). Germline values: CDR1 SGHDT, CDR2 YYEEEE. CDR3 size: 15 residues. Trimming cost V 0 bases and J 6 bases; bases outside gene matches: 5. Sequenced with the Oncomine TCR Beta short-read assay was DNA taken from cultured CD4+ T cells. Researchers extracted genomic DNA from CD4+ T cells that had been cultured. A single record per CDR3 protein comes from TCRdb applying MiXCR to the PCR reads. This sample has over 14,000 distinct CDR3 sequences, with under 65% found just once. Details on this clonotype: Its antigen is not known. In this CDR3 the conserved last residue, phenylalanine or tryptophan, is missing, so a read error is likely.

Sequences were obtained from CD4+ T cells from blood, cultured in vitro. The source of this sequence is a human donor who had recovered from COVID-19. V is TRBV5-6 and J is TRBJ2-4; the match to TRBD1 covers 8 bases. The CDR3 DNA reads TGTGCCAGCAGCTTGGGAGGACAGGGTAGAAACATTCAGTACCTC. Translating it yields CASSLGGQGRNIQYL.